This TCR beta chain was obtained from a study of beta chain features in type 1 diabetes (dated by TCRdb to about 2018). Some background on the complete study: Mean age, gender distribution, total cell number and subset yield did not differ between patients and healthy donors. A total of around 100 million sorted cells were examined across all samples, and RNA yield correlated strongly with the number of cells per subset. The study compared the TCRB repertoires of sorted circulating CD4+ T cell subsets in recently diagnosed type 1 diabetes patients with those in matched healthy donors. Naive and central memory subsets were obtained from all 30 or so donors, but regulatory and stem cell-like memory subsets were isolated from only 8 patients and roughly eight healthy donors. Overall study outcomes, separate from this receptor: At VDJ recombination sites, type 1 diabetes patients had fewer insertions and more deleted nucleotides, which implies abnormalities in thymic rearrangement. Naive, central memory and regulatory TCRB repertoires appeared to be more alike among patients than among healthy donors. Shorter templates might be favored by PCR, yet because patient and control samples were amplified and corrected together, any such skew would affect both groups equally. In all four CD4+ subsets, TCRB CDR3 length was moderately but significantly shorter in type 1 diabetes patients. Because small numbers of individuals were included in the HLA sub-analyses, any influence of HLA type on TCRB rearrangement was left unresolved. Because cDNA was sequenced instead of genomic DNA, activated cells with high expression could be over-represented, although the groups did not differ in activation or CD3 levels.

Each donor gave one peripheral blood draw, averaging approximately 120 mL, which was collected into heparinised tubes. Using a panel that included CD45RO, CCR7, CD25, CD127, CD95 and CD27, naive, central memory, regulatory and stem cell-like memory CD4+ T cells were sorted on a BD FACSAria II. All sorted populations exceeded 95% purity. PBMCs were isolated immediately by Lymphoprep density gradient centrifugation and stained directly without culture. To minimize batch effects, samples were stained and sorted in pairs, one healthy donor with one patient per experiment. A remark on this clone: The target of this receptor is not known. Within one base of it there is no much larger clone, and no base qualities were kept.

The germline V gene yields KGHSH for CDR1 and LQKENI for CDR2. The germline ends are 5 bases apart after V is trimmed by 4 bases and J by 4 bases. The CDR3 measures 11 amino acids from cysteine to phenylalanine. The CDR3 DNA has 33 bases and is translated from base 1. The High Capacity cDNA Reverse Transcription Kit was used to reverse transcribe all of the isolated RNA, meaning that expressed TCRB transcripts were what got sequenced. Deep immunoSEQ sequencing was performed on naive, central memory and regulatory T cell samples, with an average of roughly 3.3 million total reads per sample. After sorted cells were lysed in RLT buffer, RNA was extracted with DNase-treated RNeasy Micro or Mini kits, with the choice depending on cell number. To prevent cross-contamination, each cell subset was processed individually, whereas patient and healthy donor samples were processed jointly. Using the immunoSEQ multiplex PCR, TCRB sequences were amplified from cDNA into 87-bp fragments spanning the CDR3 region. Sequencing of the amplicons was performed on the Illumina HiSeq platform. On the authors' methods: Synthetic template baselines were used to correct PCR bias computationally, reads within Hamming distance 2 were collapsed, and singletons that could not be merged were discarded. Reads were aligned to IMGT to assign V, D and J genes, CDR3 length, and insertions or deletions at six rearrangement sites. Within each subset, clonotype counts were normalized to sorted cell number, and only after that were true diversity and Gini coefficients computed with the tcR R package. Repertoire sharing was quantified using the overlap coefficient calculated on TCRB nucleotide sequences. As a proxy for the pre-selection repertoire, out-of-frame TCRB sequences from naive cells were analyzed. This immuneACCESS table, as held by TCRdb, lists in-frame sequences with V and J called but not all clones. Of the missing ones, under half trace to an unresolved V gene in checked studies; the others have no known cause. V, J and clone size were drawn from that table, and D and trimming were deduced from the DNA. The sample table lists around 150,000 clones, approximately 62% of them with a count of one. Jointly, the top ten make up approximately 0.09% of the sample.

The V gene is TRBV18 and the J gene is TRBJ2-7, with an unclear D gene assignment. The sequencing sample was made of naive CD4+ T cells from blood. The label giving this sample's cell subset or site can be read as: true naive CD4+ T cells. This TCR came from a young man with type 1 diabetes. The encoded CDR3 is CASSQEYEQYF. The bases read TGTGCCAGCTCACAGGAGTACGAGCAGTACTTC. Joined to the reference TRBV18 and TRBJ2-7 proteins, this CDR3 gives the full variable domain: NAGVMQNPRHLVRRRGQEARLRCSPMKGHSHVYWYRQLPEEGLKFMVYLQKENIIDESGMPKERFSAEFPKEGPSILRIQQVVRGDSAAYFCASSQEYEQYFGPGTRLTVT.